The 20 T cell receptor beta chains in this list originate from one sample, sequenced in a study of T cells after yellow fever vaccination. Each CDR3 protein gets one entry after TCRdb re-called the 5' RACE reads with MiXCR. The repertoire consists of roughly 300,000 distinct CDR3 sequences, with approximately 8% occurring once and the leading ten covering 17%. This sample comprised PBMCs, obtained about 41 days after the first yellow fever vaccination. The source is a man aged 18 to 29 who received the YFV17D yellow fever vaccine.

Many counts were recorded for this clonotype. V gene TRBV7-6 combines with J gene TRBJ2-1; 7 nucleotides agree with TRBD2. This CDR3 comprises 15 residues. Germline V gives CDR1 SGHVS, CDR2 FNYEAQ. The J segment lost 0 bases and the V segment lost 3 bases, leaving 2 bases of the junction unmatched. CDR3 nucleotides: TGTGCCAGCAGCTTGCGGGGGAGCTCCTACAATGAGCAGTTCTTC. This sequence encodes CASSLRGSSYNEQFF.

The rearrangement joins TRBV2 to TRBJ2-7, with D uncertain. In germline, CDR1 is SNHLY, CDR2 FYNNEI. This CDR3 spans 13 amino acids. V was pared by 5 bases and J by 6 bases, with 14 bases between. The CDR3 here is CASSPGPVSEQYF. DNA of the CDR3: TGTGCCAGCAGTCCGGGCCCCGTCAGCGAGCAGTACTTC. The full variable domain, its missing parts supplied by reference TRBV2 and TRBJ2-7, is EPEVTQTPSHQVTQMGQEVILRCVPISNHLYFYWYRQILGQKVEFLVSFYNNEISEKSEIFDDQFSVERPDGSNFTLKIRSTKLEDSAMYFCASSPGPVSEQYFGPGTRLTVT.

This clonotype has a count of ten or more. CDR3 bases: TGTGCCAGCAGCTTACCATCAGGGTCCGGGGAGCTGTTTTTT. Translated, it gives CASSLPSGSGELFF. The chain joins TRBV7-2 to TRBJ2-2; a weak D match, TRBD1 (5 bases). With 2 bases removed from V and 6 bases from J, the gap between germline ends came to 10 bases. Germline V lookup: CDR1 SGHTA, CDR2 FQGNSA. The CDR3 covers 14 residues. Full variable domain (rest looked up from reference TRBV7-2 and TRBJ2-2): GAGVSQSPSNKVTEKGKDVELRCDPISGHTALYWYRQSLGQGLEFLIYFQGNSAPDKSGLPSDRFSAERTGGSVSTLTIQRTQQEDSAVYLCASSLPSGSGELFFGEGSRLTVL.

This clonotype was counted at least ten times. The rearrangement joins TRBV4-2 to TRBJ2-1; D gene uncertain. The germline gives CDR1 LGHNA, CDR2 YNFKEQ. The V end lost 3 bases, the J end lost 4 bases, and 10 bases lay between the germline ends. The CDR3 runs 14 residues. CDR3 region: CASSQPLDYNEQFF. The CDR3 DNA follows: TGTGCCAGCAGCCAGCCCCTAGATTACAATGAGCAGTTCTTC.

This clonotype was found a few times. V usage is TRBV14 and J usage is TRBJ2-1; D is perhaps TRBD2 (5 bases). CDR3 length equals 16 residues. Per germline, CDR1 SGHDN and CDR2 FVKESK. Trimming removed 1 base from V and 6 bases from J, with 16 bases in between. CDR3 amino acids: CASSQVQSGFGNEQFF. The CDR3 DNA follows: TGTGCCAGCAGCCAAGTTCAGTCGGGATTTGGCAATGAGCAGTTCTTC.

This clonotype was recorded a few times. V gene TRBV6-5 combines with J gene TRBJ2-5; perhaps TRBD2 as D (5 bases). The CDR3 is 15 residues long. V dropped 1 base and J dropped 4 bases, with 13 bases sitting between them. Germline V gene data show CDR1 as MNHEY and CDR2 as SVGAGI. The CDR3, as DNA: TGTGCCAGCAGTTACTTACTGGGGAGTAGAGAGACCCAGTACTTC. This sequence encodes CASSYLLGSRETQYF.

This clonotype was counted only a few times. This chain uses TRBV12-3 or TRBV12-4 with TRBJ2-5; D may be TRBD1 (7 bases). The ends were cut back, 6 bases at V and 2 bases at J, with 16 bases in the middle. The length of the CDR3 is 15 residues. CDR3 loop: CASSRSGRGQETQYF. CDR3 in DNA: TGTGCCAGCAGCCGTAGCGGCAGGGGGCAAGAGACCCAGTACTTC.

This clonotype has at least ten counts. The chain joins TRBV5-1 to TRBJ1-3; D is undetermined. The CDR3 consists of 12 residues. V lost 4 bases and J 8 bases, leaving 10 bases between the germline ends. Germline CDR1 SGHRS, CDR2 YFSETQ. This chain's CDR3 is CASSPGWDTIYF. The CDR3 nucleotides are TGCGCCAGCAGCCCCGGCTGGGACACCATATATTTT.

The table lists this clonotype with many counts. This chain connects TRBV7-8 to TRBJ2-3; D is undetermined. V shed 2 bases and J shed 2 bases, with 11 bases lying between them. The CDR3 sequence is 15 residues long. Germline CDR1 is SGHVS and CDR2 is FQNEAQ. The CDR3: CASSLKRVLTDTQYF. CDR3 DNA: TGTGCCAGCAGCTTAAAACGGGTTCTCACAGATACGCAGTATTTT.

This clonotype appeared many times. The CDR3 DNA reads TGTGCCGCGCGGACCGGGACCGCGAACCAAGAGACCCAGTACTTC. It is translated as CAARTGTANQETQYF. The V gene is TRBV6-1, the J gene TRBJ2-5; D might be TRBD1 or TRBD2, each matching 5 bases. There are 15 residues in the CDR3. The germline gives CDR1 MNHNS, CDR2 SASEGT. V gave up 11 bases and J gave up 0 bases, with 19 bases separating them.

The J gene is TRBJ2-1, the V gene TRBV6-2 or TRBV6-3; TRBD1 agrees at 9 bases. CDR3 length equals 13 residues. The germline CDR1 and CDR2 sequences are MNHEY and SVGEGT. With V trimmed by 9 bases and J by 3 bases, 3 bases remained unmatched. For the CDR3, the DNA is TGTGCCAGTCAGACAGGGGGCTACAATGAGCAGTTCTTC. Protein: CASQTGGYNEQFF.

The V call is TRBV20-1, the J call TRBJ1-5, with D unresolved. Trimming took off 0 bases at V and 0 bases at J, with 6 bases between the two ends. Germline lookup yields CDR1 DFQATT and CDR2 SNEGSKA (reference sequence). This CDR3 comprises 14 residues. CDR3: CSARERYSNQPQHF. The CDR3 DNA follows: TGCAGTGCTAGAGAGAGGTATAGCAATCAGCCCCAGCATTTT.

The genes are TRBV4-1 and TRBJ2-7, with a weak D call TRBD2 (6 bases). With 1 base removed from V and 2 bases from J, the gap between germline ends came to 18 bases. The CDR3 is 17 amino acids. CDR1 is MGHRA, CDR2 YSYEKL, per germline. The CDR3 is CASSQGRGGAITYEQYF. The CDR3 DNA sequence: TGCGCCAGCAGCCAAGGCCGCGGCGGGGCTATAACCTACGAGCAGTACTTC.

This clonotype has just a few counts. The chain uses TRBV5-1 and TRBJ2-7; weak D call: TRBD1 (6 bases). This CDR3 has 14 amino acids. CDR1 and CDR2 (germline): SGHRS, YFSETQ. V dropped 4 bases and J dropped 2 bases, with 13 bases sitting between them. The CDR3 coding sequence is TGCGCCAGCAGCGGAAACAGGGCCCCCTACGAGCAGTACTTC. Its protein product is CASSGNRAPYEQYF.

The rearrangement links TRBV29-1 to TRBJ2-5, with TRBD2 identical over 11 bases. The CDR3 has 15 amino acids. V shed 7 bases and J 1 base; nucleotides not matched to a gene: 8. Germline CDR1 is SQVTM and CDR2 is ANQGSEA. The CDR3 sequence: CSAVTSGTPQETQYF. CDR3 in DNA: TGCAGCGCTGTGACTAGCGGGACCCCCCAAGAGACCCAGTACTTC.

This clonotype was observed a handful of times. The chain combines TRBV10-3 with TRBJ2-7; D possibly corresponds to TRBD2 (6 bases). The CDR3 totals 12 residues. From germline, CDR1 is ENHRY and CDR2 SYGVKD. Trimming pared 9 bases from V and 6 bases from J, leaving 15 bases between. The DNA of the CDR3 is TGTGCCATTCATGCCGGGACTGGCGAGCAGTACTTC. Protein sequence: CAIHAGTGEQYF.

This clonotype has ten or more counts. The chain combines TRBV5-1 with TRBJ2-2; D remains ambiguous. The V and J ends lost 2 bases and 6 bases respectively, with 11 bases between them. The CDR3 totals 14 residues. CDR1 SGHRS and CDR2 YFSETQ come from the germline V gene. This CDR3 is CASSFLAGSGELFF. CDR3 nucleotides: TGCGCCAGCAGCTTCCTGGCCGGATCCGGGGAGCTGTTTTTT. The whole variable domain, remainder taken from reference TRBV5-1 and TRBJ2-2, is KAGVTQTPRYLIKTRGQQVTLSCSPISGHRSVSWYQQTPGQGLQFLFEYFSETQRNKGNFPGRFSGRQFSNSRSEMNVSTLELGDSALYLCASSFLAGSGELFFGEGSRLTVL.

This rearrangement joins TRBV12-3 or TRBV12-4 to TRBJ2-5; 8 bases are a match to TRBD2. V gave up 3 bases and J gave up 2 bases; unmatched junction bases: 8. The CDR3 loop spans 16 amino acids. CDR3 loop: CASSLGFSGTQETQYF. In nucleotides, the CDR3 is TGTGCCAGCAGTTTGGGTTTTAGCGGGACGCAAGAGACCCAGTACTTC.

The genes are TRBV27 and TRBJ1-1; possibly TRBD1 for D (5 bases). Germline V gene sequence: CDR1 MNHEY, CDR2 SMNVEV (reference sequence). This CDR3 has 16 residues. The germline V and J ends were trimmed by 3 bases and 4 bases, with 18 bases remaining between them. For the CDR3, the DNA is TGTGCCAGCAGTTTCCCCTCGGGACCCCGGGCCACTGAAGCTTTCTTT. This encodes CASSFPSGPRATEAFF.

Here the CDR3 DNA reads TGTGCCAGCAGCTTAGAGTTACGAGTTGGCGAGCAGTACTTC. This translates into CASSLELRVGEQYF. J is TRBJ2-7 and V is TRBV7-9; no reliable D call. Germline CDR1 SEHNR, CDR2 FQNEAQ (reference sequence). This CDR3 comprises 14 residues. V shed 1 base and J shed 6 bases, with 13 bases lying between them.